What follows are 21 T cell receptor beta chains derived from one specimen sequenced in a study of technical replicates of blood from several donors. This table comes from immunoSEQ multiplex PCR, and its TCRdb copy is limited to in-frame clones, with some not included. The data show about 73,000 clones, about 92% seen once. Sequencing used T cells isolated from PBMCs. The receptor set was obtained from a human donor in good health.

CDR3 amino acids: CASSPLREATTDTQYF. CDR3 DNA sequence: TGCGCCAGCAGCCCCTTACGGGAGGCCACGACAGATACGCAGTATTTT. The V gene is TRBV5-1, the J gene TRBJ2-3; 7 nucleotides match TRBD2. The V and J ends lost 4 bases and 3 bases, in that order; junction bases with no gene match: 11. The CDR3 has 16 amino acids. CDR1 is SGHRS, CDR2 YFSETQ, per germline.

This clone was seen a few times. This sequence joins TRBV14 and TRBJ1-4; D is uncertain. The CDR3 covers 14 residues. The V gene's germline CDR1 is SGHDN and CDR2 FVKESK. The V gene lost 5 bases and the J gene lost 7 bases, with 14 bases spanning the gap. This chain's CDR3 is CASSSSEGGEKLFF. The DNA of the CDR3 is TGTGCCAGCAGCTCCTCGGAGGGTGGTGAAAAACTGTTTTTT.

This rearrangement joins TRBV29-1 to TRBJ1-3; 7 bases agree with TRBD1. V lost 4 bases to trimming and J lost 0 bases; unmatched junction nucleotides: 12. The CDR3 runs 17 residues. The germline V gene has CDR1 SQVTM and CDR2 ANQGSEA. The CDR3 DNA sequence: TGCAGCGTTGTAGGACATCGGGACAGCCACTCTGGAAACACCATATATTTT. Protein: CSVVGHRDSHSGNTIYF.

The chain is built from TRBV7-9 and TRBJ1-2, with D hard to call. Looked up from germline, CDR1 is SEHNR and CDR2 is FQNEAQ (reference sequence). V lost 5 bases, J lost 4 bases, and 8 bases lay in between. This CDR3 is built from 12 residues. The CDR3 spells CASSRLIYGYTF. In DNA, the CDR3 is TGTGCCAGCAGCCGACTGATCTATGGCTACACCTTC.

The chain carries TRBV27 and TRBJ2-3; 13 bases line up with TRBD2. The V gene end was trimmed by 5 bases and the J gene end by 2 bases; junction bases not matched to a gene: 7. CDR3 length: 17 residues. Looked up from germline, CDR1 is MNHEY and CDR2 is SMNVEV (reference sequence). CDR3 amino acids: CASSPKLAGGTTDTQYF. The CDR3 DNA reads TGTGCCAGCAGTCCCAAACTAGCGGGAGGGACCACAGATACGCAGTATTTT.

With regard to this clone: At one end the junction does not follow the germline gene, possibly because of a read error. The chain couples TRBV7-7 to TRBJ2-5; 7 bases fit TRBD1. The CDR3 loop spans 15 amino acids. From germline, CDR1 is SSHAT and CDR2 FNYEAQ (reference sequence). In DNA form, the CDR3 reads TGTGCTAGCAGCTTAGGGGACAGTGGCACAGAGACCCAGTACTTC. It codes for CASSLGDSGTETQYF.

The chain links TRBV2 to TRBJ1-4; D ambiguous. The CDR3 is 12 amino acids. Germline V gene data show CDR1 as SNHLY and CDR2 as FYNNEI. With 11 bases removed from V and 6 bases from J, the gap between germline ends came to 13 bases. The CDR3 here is CASSPRYEKLFF. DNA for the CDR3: TGTGCCTCTAGTCCCCGGTATGAAAAACTGTTTTTT.

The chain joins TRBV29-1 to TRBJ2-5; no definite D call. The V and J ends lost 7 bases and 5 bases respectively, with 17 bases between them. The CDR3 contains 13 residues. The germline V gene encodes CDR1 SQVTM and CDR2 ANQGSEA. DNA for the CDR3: TGCAGCGCCCCCGCGAGCTCCCGGGAGACCCAGTACTTC. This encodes CSAPASSRETQYF.

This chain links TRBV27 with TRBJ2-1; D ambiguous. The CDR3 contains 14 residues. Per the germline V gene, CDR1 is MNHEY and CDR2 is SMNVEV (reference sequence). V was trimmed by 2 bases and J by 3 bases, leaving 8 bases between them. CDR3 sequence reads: CASSLVANYNEQFF. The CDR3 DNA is TGTGCCAGCAGTTTAGTCGCGAACTACAATGAGCAGTTCTTC.

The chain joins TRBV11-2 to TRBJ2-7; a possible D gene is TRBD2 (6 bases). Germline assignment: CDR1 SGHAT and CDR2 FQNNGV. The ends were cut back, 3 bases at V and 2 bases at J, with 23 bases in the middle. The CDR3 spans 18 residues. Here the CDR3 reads CASSFGFVWGDRTYEQYF. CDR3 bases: TGTGCCAGCAGCTTCGGTTTTGTATGGGGGGATCGGACCTACGAGCAGTACTTC.

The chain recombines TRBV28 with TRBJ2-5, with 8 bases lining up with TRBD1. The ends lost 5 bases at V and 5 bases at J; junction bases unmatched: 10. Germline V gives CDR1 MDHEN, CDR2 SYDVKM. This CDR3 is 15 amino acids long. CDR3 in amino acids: CASSLMDRDMETQYF. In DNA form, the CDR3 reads TGTGCCAGCAGTCTTATGGACAGGGATATGGAGACCCAGTACTTC.

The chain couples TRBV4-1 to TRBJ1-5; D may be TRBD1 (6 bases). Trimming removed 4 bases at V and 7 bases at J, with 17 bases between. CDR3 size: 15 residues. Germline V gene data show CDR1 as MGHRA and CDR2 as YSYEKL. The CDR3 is CASSRDMLTDQPQHF. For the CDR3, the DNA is TGCGCCAGCAGCCGGGACATGTTAACGGACCAGCCCCAGCATTTT.

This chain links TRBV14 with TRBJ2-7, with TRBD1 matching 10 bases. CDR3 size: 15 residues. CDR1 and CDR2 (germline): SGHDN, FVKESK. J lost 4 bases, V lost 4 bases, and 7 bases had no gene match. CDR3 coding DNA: TGTGCCAGCAGCCCCTGGACAGGGGGGAATTACGAGCAGTACTTC. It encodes CASSPWTGGNYEQYF.

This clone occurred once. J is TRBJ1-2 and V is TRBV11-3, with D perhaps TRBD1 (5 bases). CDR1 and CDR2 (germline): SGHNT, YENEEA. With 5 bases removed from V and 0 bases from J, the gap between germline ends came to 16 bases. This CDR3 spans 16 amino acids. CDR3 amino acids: CASSLSRARANYGYTF. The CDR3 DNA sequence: TGTGCCAGCAGCCTCTCCAGGGCACGCGCTAACTATGGCTACACCTTC.

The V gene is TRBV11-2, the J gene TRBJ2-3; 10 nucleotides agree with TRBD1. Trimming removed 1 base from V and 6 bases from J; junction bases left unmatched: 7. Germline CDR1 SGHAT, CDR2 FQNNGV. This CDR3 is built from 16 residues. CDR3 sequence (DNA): TGTGCCAGCAGCTTAGCCGGGACAGGGGTGGTGGATACGCAGTATTTT. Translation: CASSLAGTGVVDTQYF.

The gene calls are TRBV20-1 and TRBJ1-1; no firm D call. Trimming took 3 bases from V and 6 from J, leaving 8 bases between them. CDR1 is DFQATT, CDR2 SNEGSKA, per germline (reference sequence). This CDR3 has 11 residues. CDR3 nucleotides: TGCAGTGCTAGTTCCGGGGCTGAAGCTTTCTTT. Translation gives CSASSGAEAFF.

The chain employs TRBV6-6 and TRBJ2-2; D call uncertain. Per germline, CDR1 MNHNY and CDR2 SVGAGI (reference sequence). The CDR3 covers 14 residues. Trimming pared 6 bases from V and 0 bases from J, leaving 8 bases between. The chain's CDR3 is CASSWATNTGELFF. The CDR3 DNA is TGTGCCAGCAGCTGGGCTACGAACACCGGGGAGCTGTTTTTT.

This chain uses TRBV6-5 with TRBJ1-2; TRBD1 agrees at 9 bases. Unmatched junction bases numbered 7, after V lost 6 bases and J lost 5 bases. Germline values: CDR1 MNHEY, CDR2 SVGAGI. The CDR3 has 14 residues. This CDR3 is CASRAGTGTYGYTF. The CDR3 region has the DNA TGTGCCAGCAGGGCCGGGACAGGGACTTATGGCTACACCTTC.

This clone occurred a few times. This CDR3 reads CASSYSPGRNTEAFF. CDR3 DNA sequence: TGTGCCAGCAGTTACTCTCCAGGGCGGAACACTGAAGCTTTCTTT. This chain connects TRBV6-5 to TRBJ1-1; D is perhaps TRBD1 (5 bases). Germline values: CDR1 MNHEY, CDR2 SVGAGI. The CDR3 has 15 residues. Trimming removed 0 bases from V and 1 base from J, with 9 bases in between.

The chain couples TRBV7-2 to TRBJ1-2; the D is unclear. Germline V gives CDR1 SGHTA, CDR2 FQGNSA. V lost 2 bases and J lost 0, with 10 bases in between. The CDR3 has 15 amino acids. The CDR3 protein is CASSLTGSPNYGYTF. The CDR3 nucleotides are TGTGCCAGCAGCTTAACGGGATCCCCTAACTATGGCTACACCTTC.

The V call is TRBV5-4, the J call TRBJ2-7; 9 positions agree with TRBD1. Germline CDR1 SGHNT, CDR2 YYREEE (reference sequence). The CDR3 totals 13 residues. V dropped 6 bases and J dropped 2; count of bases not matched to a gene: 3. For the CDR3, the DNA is TGTGCCAGCACGGGACAGGGTCCCTACGAGCAGTACTTC. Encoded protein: CASTGQGPYEQYF.